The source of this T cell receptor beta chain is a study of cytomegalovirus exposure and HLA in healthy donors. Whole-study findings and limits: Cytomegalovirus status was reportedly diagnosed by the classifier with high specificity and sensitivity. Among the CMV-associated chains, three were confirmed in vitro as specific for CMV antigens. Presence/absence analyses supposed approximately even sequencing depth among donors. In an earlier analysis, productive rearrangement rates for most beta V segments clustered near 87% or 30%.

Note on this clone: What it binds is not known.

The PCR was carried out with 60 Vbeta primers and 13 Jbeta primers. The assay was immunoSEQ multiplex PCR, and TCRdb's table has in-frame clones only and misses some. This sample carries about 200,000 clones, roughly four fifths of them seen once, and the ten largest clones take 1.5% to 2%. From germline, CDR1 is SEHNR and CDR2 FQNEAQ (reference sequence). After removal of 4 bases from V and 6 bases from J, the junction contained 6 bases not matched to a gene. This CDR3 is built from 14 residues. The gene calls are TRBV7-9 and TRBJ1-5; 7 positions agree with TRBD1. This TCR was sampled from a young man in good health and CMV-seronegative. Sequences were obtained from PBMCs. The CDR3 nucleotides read TGTGCCAGCAGCTACACAGGGGTCGCTCAGCCCCAGCATTTT. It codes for CASSYTGVAQPQHF.